This T cell receptor beta chain derives from a study of OX40 agonist ivuxolimab in advanced cancers. The overall study: Across the patients, intravenous ivuxolimab was delivered every 2 weeks at 0.01 to 10 mg/kg. The study enrolled dose-escalation patients with hepatocellular carcinoma, melanoma, renal cell or head and neck cancer. Under the entry rules, prior anti-PD-1, anti-PD-L1 or anti-CTLA-4 therapy was allowed, and less than 50% had some.

Sequencing was performed with immunoSEQ multiplex PCR; in TCRdb, only in-frame clones are kept and a portion is missing. Altogether under 65,000 clones are present, about 88% being singletons, with the ten largest covering around 0.76%. Study results and limitations: In general, CD8+ T cells held more expanded clones than CD4+ did, on average.

The CDR3 extends over 16 amino acids. Germline lookup yields CDR1 SGHRS and CDR2 YFSETQ. J lost 8 bases, V lost 0 bases, and 9 bases had no gene match. About this clone itself: Its specificity is not known.

The V gene is TRBV5-1, the J gene TRBJ2-1; 9 positions match TRBD2. This specimen consisted of CD4+ or CD8+ T cells sorted from blood, obtained in a trial of the OX40 agonist ivuxolimab. This TCR was sampled from an adult with an advanced solid tumor such as melanoma, head and neck, liver or kidney cancer. The CDR3 region is CASSLGAGGFQDEQFF. The CDR3 coding sequence is TGCGCCAGCAGCTTGGGCGCGGGAGGGTTTCAGGATGAGCAGTTCTTC.